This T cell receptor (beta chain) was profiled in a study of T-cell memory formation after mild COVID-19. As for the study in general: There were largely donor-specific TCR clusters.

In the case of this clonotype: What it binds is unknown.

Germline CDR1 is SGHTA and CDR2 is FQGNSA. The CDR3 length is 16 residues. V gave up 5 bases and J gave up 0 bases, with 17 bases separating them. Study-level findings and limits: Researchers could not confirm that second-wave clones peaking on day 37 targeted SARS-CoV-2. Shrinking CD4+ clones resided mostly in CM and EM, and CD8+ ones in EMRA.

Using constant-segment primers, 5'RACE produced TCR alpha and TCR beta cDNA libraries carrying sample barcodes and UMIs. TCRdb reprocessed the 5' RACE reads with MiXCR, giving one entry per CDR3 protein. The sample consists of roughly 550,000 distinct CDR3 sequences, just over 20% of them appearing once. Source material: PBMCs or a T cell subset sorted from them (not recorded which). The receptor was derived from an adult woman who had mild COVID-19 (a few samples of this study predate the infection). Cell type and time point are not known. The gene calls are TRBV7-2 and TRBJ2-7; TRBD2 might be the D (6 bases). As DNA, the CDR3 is TGTGCCAGCAGCCGAAAAGGTGGGGGGAGCTCCTACGAGCAGTACTTC. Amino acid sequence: CASSRKGGGSSYEQYF. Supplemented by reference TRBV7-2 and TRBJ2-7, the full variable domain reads GAGVSQSPSNKVTEKGKDVELRCDPISGHTALYWYRQSLGQGLEFLIYFQGNSAPDKSGLPSDRFSAERTGGSVSTLTIQRTQQEDSAVYLCASSRKGGGSSYEQYFGPGTRLTVT.